This T cell receptor beta chain is from a study of cytomegalovirus exposure and HLA in healthy donors. Study context: It was reported in a later analysis that the approximately 120 validation repertoires used the same platform as the approximately 670 first-cohort repertoires.

V was clipped by 1 base and J by 5 bases, with 11 bases between them. CDR3 length equals 14 residues. Germline values: CDR1 MGHRA, CDR2 YSYEKL. The method was immunoSEQ multiplex PCR; TCRdb's version includes in-frame clones alone and lacks a portion of them. The sample includes 110,000 to 150,000 clones, approximately 90% of them seen just once. A word on this clone: Its antigen is unknown.

Study-wide findings and caveats: According to the study, around 180 TCR beta chains were cytomegalovirus-associated. The classifier reportedly diagnosed cytomegalovirus status with high sensitivity and specificity.

The TCR sequence derives from a man between 18 and 29 years old in good health and CMV-seronegative. The chain joins TRBV4-1 to TRBJ2-5; D not resolved. The specimen sequenced was PBMCs. The CDR3 DNA sequence: TGCGCCAGCAGCCAAGCCCCACTTAGTGAGACCCAGTACTTC. Protein sequence: CASSQAPLSETQYF.